Sequencing of this T cell receptor (beta chain) was carried out in a study of T cells in Graves' hyperthyroidism and ophthalmopathy. Regions amplified from RNA transcripts were the TCR beta CDR3 regions. In the first-round RT-PCR of the TCR CDR3, the HTBI primer set was used. Using its own MiXCR run on the multiplex PCR reads, TCRdb lists one record per CDR3 protein. The sample lists about 510,000 distinct CDR3 sequences; approximately 14% were seen once. This receptor was identified in a woman aged 40 to 50 with Graves' hyperthyroidism. The sequenced material came from blood.

The CDR3 DNA reads TGTGCCAGCAATCCAGGGGCCTTGTGGACTAGCGGCAATGAGCAGTTCTTC. As protein: CASNPGALWTSGNEQFF. This chain connects TRBV27 to TRBJ2-1; TRBD2 matches 10 bases. The germline V gene encodes CDR1 MNHEY and CDR2 SMNVEV (reference sequence). CDR3 length: 17 amino acids. V lost 7 bases and J lost 6; bases outside the gene matches: 15.